Each of the 10 T cell receptor beta chains below was sequenced from the same sample in a study of PD-L1 blockade in urothelial cancer. The time point denotes: pretreatment peripheral blood. Produced via immunoSEQ multiplex PCR; TCRdb's table is partial and in-frame only. The data contain some 71,000 clones, approximately 83% of them seen just once; the ten biggest clones take up about 15%. The source was PBMCs, collected around atezolizumab (anti-PD-L1) treatment. The receptors were sampled from a man in his sixties with urothelial cancer.

The J gene is TRBJ2-5, the V gene TRBV4-2, with 13 bases identical to TRBD2. Germline assignment: CDR1 LGHNA and CDR2 YNFKEQ. V gave up 3 bases and J gave up 2 bases; unmatched junction bases: 3. The CDR3 consists of 16 residues. The CDR3 DNA reads as TGTGCCAGCAGCCATCAACTAGCGGGGGGGCAAGAGACCCAGTACTTC. It encodes CASSHQLAGGQETQYF.

The chain links TRBV2 to TRBJ1-6; weak D call: TRBD1 (5 bases). Germline CDR1 and CDR2: SNHLY and FYNNEI. This CDR3 has 14 residues. Trimming took off 3 bases at V and 8 bases at J, with 11 bases between the two ends. The CDR3 reads CASSDGQGYSPLHF. CDR3 in DNA: TGTGCCAGCAGTGATGGGCAGGGTTATTCACCCCTCCACTTT.

The chain links TRBV30 to TRBJ1-5; the D gene is possibly TRBD1 (5 bases). V was trimmed by 1 base and J by 2 bases, leaving 12 bases between them. This CDR3 is 15 amino acids long. Germline V gene data show CDR1 as GTSNPN and CDR2 as SVGIG (reference sequence). The CDR3 loop reads CAWSAEGLGNQPQHF. The CDR3, as DNA: TGTGCCTGGAGTGCGGAGGGGTTAGGCAATCAGCCCCAGCATTTT.

The sample holds one count of this clone. V and J are TRBV5-5 and TRBJ2-2; TRBD1 might be the D (6 bases). V lost 1 base and J lost 6, with 13 bases in between. Germline values: CDR1 SGHKS, CDR2 YYEKEE (reference sequence). The CDR3 consists of 15 residues. Written as DNA, the CDR3 is TGTGCCAGCAGCTTGTGGGCAGGGGCGCCCGGGGAGCTGTTTTTT. This encodes CASSLWAGAPGELFF.

The V and J genes are TRBV27 and TRBJ2-2, with TRBD2 identical over 8 bases. The CDR3 has 15 residues. From germline, CDR1 is MNHEY and CDR2 SMNVEV (reference sequence). V was clipped by 6 bases and J by 3 bases; unmatched bases: 6. Here the CDR3 DNA reads TGTGCCAGCAGGGTAGCGGGGCTATACACCGGGGAGCTGTTTTTT. Its translation is CASRVAGLYTGELFF.

The chain links TRBV29-1 to TRBJ1-1; 9 bases match TRBD1. V was clipped by 8 bases and J by 0 bases; unmatched bases: 13. Per the germline V gene, CDR1 is SQVTM and CDR2 is ANQGSEA. CDR3 length equals 16 residues. In nucleotides, the CDR3 is TGCAGCCCAGTTTCGGGACAGGGTGCTATGAACACTGAAGCTTTCTTT. Protein sequence: CSPVSGQGAMNTEAFF.

Only one count was recorded for this clone. The chain carries TRBV4-2 and TRBJ2-3; 8 bases fit TRBD2. V lost 5 bases to trimming and J lost 2 bases; unmatched junction nucleotides: 12. The CDR3 runs 17 residues. Germline loops: CDR1 LGHNA, CDR2 YNFKEQ. CDR3 bases: TGTGCCAGCAGCTCAACGGCGCGGGGGGCCCCCACAGATACGCAGTATTTT. Protein sequence: CASSSTARGAPTDTQYF.

Points on this clone: This sample also contains other DNA sequences that code for the same CDR3. CDR3 region: CAISEWGGTEAFF. The CDR3 coding sequence is TGTGCCATCAGTGAGTGGGGGGGGACTGAAGCTTTCTTT. The V call is TRBV10-3, the J call TRBJ1-1; the D gene is possibly TRBD1 (5 bases). V lost 1 base and J lost 5, with 8 bases in between. Germline values: CDR1 ENHRY, CDR2 SYGVKD. The CDR3 length is 13 residues.

V is TRBV5-1 and J is TRBJ2-5, with 9 nucleotides matching TRBD2. This CDR3 comprises 17 residues. The V gene end was trimmed by 1 base and the J gene end by 2 bases; junction bases not matched to a gene: 9. Germline V lookup: CDR1 SGHRS, CDR2 YFSETQ. The CDR3 here is CASSLRPSGALQETQYF. In nucleotides, the CDR3 is TGCGCCAGCAGCTTGCGACCTAGCGGGGCGTTACAAGAGACCCAGTACTTC.

The rearrangement joins TRBV29-1 to TRBJ2-5, with D perhaps matching TRBD1 (6 bases). This CDR3 spans 12 amino acids. The V end lost 3 bases, the J end lost 5 bases, and 10 bases lay between the germline ends. From germline, CDR1 is SQVTM and CDR2 ANQGSEA. The CDR3 DNA is TGCAGCGTTGAGGGCAGGGGCGAGACCCAGTACTTC. Amino acid sequence: CSVEGRGETQYF.